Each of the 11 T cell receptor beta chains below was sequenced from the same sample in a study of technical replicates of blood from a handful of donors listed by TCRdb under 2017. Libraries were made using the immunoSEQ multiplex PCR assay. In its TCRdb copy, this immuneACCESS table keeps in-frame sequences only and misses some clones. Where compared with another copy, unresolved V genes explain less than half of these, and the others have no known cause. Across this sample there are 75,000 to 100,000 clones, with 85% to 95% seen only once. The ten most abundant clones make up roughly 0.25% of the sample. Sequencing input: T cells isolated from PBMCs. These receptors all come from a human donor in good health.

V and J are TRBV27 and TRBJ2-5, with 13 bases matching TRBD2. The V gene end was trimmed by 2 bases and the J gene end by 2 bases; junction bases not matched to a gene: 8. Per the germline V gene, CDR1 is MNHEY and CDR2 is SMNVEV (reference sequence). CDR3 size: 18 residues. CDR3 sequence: CASSLEGGLAGLQETQYF. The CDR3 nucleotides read TGTGCCAGCAGTTTAGAGGGGGGACTAGCGGGGTTACAAGAGACCCAGTACTTC.

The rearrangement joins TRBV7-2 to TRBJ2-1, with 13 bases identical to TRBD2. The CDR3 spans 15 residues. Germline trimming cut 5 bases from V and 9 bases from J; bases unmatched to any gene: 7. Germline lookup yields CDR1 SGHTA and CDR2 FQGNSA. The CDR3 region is CASSPQGLAGTEQFF. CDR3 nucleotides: TGTGCCAGCAGCCCCCAGGGACTAGCGGGGACTGAGCAGTTCTTC.

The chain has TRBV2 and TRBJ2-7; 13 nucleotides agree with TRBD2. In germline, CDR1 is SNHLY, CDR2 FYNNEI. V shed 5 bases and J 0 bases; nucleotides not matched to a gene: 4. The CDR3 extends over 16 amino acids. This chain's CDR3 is CASSRLAGGPSYEQYF. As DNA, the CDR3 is TGTGCCAGCAGTCGACTAGCGGGAGGTCCCTCCTACGAGCAGTACTTC.

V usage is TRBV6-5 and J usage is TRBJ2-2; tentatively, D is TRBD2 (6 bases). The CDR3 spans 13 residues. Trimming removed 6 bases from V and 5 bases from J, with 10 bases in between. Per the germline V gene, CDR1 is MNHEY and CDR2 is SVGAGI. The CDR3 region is CASSPGVTGELFF. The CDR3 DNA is TGTGCCAGCAGCCCGGGGGTTACCGGGGAGCTGTTTTTT.

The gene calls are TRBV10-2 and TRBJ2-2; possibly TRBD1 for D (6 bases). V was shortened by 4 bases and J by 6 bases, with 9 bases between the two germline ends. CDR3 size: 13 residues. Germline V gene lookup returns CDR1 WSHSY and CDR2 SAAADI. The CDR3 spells CASSAGAPGELFF. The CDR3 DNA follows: TGCGCCAGCAGTGCAGGGGCCCCCGGGGAGCTGTTTTTT.

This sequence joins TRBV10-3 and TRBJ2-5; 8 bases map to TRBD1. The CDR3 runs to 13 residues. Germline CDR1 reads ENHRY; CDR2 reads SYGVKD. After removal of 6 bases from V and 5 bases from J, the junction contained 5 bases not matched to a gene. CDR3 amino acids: CAIRLTGDETQYF. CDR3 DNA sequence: TGTGCCATCAGGTTGACAGGGGACGAGACCCAGTACTTC.

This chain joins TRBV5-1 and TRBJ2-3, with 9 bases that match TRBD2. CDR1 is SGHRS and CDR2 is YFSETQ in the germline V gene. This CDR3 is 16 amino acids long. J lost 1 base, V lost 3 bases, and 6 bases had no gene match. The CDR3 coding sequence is TGCGCCAGCAGCTCGCTCCTAGCGGGGCGCACAGATACGCAGTATTTT. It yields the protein CASSSLLAGRTDTQYF.

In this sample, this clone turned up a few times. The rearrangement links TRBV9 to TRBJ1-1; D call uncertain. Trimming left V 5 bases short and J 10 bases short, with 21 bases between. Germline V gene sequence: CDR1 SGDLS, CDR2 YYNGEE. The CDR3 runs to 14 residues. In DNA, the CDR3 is TGTGCCAGCAGTTCACACCTAACCGTTCGAGGAGCTTTCTTT. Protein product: CASSSHLTVRGAFF.

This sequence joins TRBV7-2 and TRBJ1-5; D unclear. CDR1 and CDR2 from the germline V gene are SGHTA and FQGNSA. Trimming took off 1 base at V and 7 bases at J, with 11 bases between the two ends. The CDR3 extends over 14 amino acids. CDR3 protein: CASSLGTGWQPQHF. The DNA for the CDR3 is TGTGCCAGCAGCTTAGGCACCGGGTGGCAGCCCCAGCATTTT.

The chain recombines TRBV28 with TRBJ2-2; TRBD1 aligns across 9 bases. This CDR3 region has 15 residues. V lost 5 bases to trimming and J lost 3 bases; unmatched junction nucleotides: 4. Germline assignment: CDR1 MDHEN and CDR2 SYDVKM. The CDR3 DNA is TGTGCCAGCAGTCCCCGGGACAGGGACACCGGGGAGCTGTTTTTT. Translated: CASSPRDRDTGELFF. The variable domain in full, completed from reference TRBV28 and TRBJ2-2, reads DVKVTQSSRYLVKRTGEKVFLECVQDMDHENMFWYRQDPGLGLRLIYFSYDVKMKEKGDIPEGYSVSREKKERFSLILESASTNQTSMYLCASSPRDRDTGELFFGEGSRLTVL.

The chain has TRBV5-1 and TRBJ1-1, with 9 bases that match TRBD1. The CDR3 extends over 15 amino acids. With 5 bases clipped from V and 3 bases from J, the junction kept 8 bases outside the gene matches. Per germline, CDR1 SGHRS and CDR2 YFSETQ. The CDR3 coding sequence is TGCGCCAGCAGTTCACCGGGACAGGGCTACACTGAAGCTTTCTTT. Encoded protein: CASSSPGQGYTEAFF.